Sequencing of this TCR beta chain was carried out in a study of breast tumors, draining lymph nodes, adjacent tissues. Each CDR3 protein is one row after TCRdb ran MiXCR on the multiplex PCR reads. Of about 140,000 distinct CDR3 sequences in the sample, around 24% were seen once. Axillary draining lymph nodes of breast cancer patients supplied the node samples. Study-level results: The lymph node origin of tumor T cells was framed as consistent with a hypothesis, not demonstrated. Tumor and nontumor repertoires were significantly more similar in luminal-like than in basal-like breast cancer. The data were judged consistent with most tumor T cells coming from lymph node and expanding in tumor.

By frequency in the sample, this clonotype is medium-sized. Its specificity is unknown. Germline-derived CDR1 and CDR2 are MNHEY and SVGAGI. V was pared by 3 bases and J by 10 bases, with 13 bases between. CDR3 size: 13 residues. Material: axillary lymph node tissue. V gene TRBV6-5 combines with J gene TRBJ2-1; tentatively, D is TRBD1 (7 bases). The origin of this receptor is a female donor with breast cancer. Some clones in this sample may be carry-over from other donors' samples. The CDR3 protein is CASSYRQGGEQFF. The CDR3 DNA reads TGTGCCAGCAGTTATCGACAGGGAGGCGAGCAGTTCTTC.